This T cell receptor beta chain was obtained from a study of blood T cell repertoires in COVID-19. Using immunoSEQ multiplex PCR, the repertoire was profiled, and TCRdb retains in-frame clones only, with some absent. Counted here are under 350,000 clones, around nine tenths occurring once; the ten biggest clones make up about 2.4%. Losses at the gene ends were 0 bases for V and 6 bases for J; bases not matched to a gene: 7. The CDR3 is 16 amino acids. Per the germline V gene, CDR1 is SGHDT and CDR2 is YYEEEE. The chain recombines TRBV5-6 with TRBJ1-1; TRBD1 aligns across 11 bases. The sequencing sample was made of PBMCs or T cells enriched from blood (not recorded which). This clonotype was obtained from a man in his sixties who had recovered from COVID-19. This chain's CDR3 is CASSLAGTGGPPEAFF. The CDR3 region has the DNA TGTGCCAGCAGCTTGGCGGGGACAGGGGGGCCCCCTGAAGCTTTCTTT.